These 8 T cell receptor beta chains originate from one sample sequenced in a study of blood T cell repertoires in COVID-19. Clones were sequenced by immunoSEQ multiplex PCR, and TCRdb holds only the in-frame ones, with some missing. The data contain 75,000 or so clones, roughly four fifths of them singletons. Sequencing was done on a sample of peripheral blood. These receptors were obtained from a man aged 55 to 70 with acute or convalescent COVID-19.

This chain connects TRBV24-1 to TRBJ2-1; 12 nucleotides line up with TRBD1. From germline, CDR1 is KGHDR and CDR2 SFDVKD. Trimming at V came to 7 bases and at J to 9 bases, leaving 6 bases not matched to a gene. This CDR3 has 14 residues. This CDR3 reads CATSPGTGGLEQFF. Here the CDR3 DNA reads TGTGCCACCAGCCCCGGGACAGGGGGCCTTGAGCAGTTCTTC.

The CDR3: CASSVGQGAKETQYF. The DNA of the CDR3 is TGTGCCAGCAGCGTAGGACAGGGGGCAAAAGAGACCCAGTACTTC. This chain joins TRBV9 and TRBJ2-5; 10 positions agree with TRBD1. The germline V gene has CDR1 SGDLS and CDR2 YYNGEE. This CDR3 contains 15 residues. Trimming took 0 bases from V and 3 from J; bases not matched to a gene: 2.

This chain uses TRBV7-2 with TRBJ1-5; D gene uncertain. CDR3 length: 14 amino acids. V was pared by 3 bases and J by 7 bases, with 13 bases between. Germline V gives CDR1 SGHTA, CDR2 FQGNSA. Here the CDR3 DNA reads TGTGCCAGCAGCTTGTTGTCGGGAGGGCAGCCCCAGCATTTT. This gives the protein CASSLLSGGQPQHF.

The chain recombines TRBV21-1 with TRBJ2-2; TRBD2 is the table's D call, not checked against the DNA. TRBV21-1 is assigned pseudogene status. This CDR3 comprises 12 residues. The DNA for the CDR3 is TGTGCCAGCAATACGAGGGTTCGGGGAGCTGTTTTT. It specifies CASNTRVRGAVF.

The genes are TRBV5-1 and TRBJ2-5, with 7 bases fitting TRBD2. The germline V gene encodes CDR1 SGHRS and CDR2 YFSETQ. Losses at the gene ends were 4 bases for V and 5 bases for J; bases not matched to a gene: 11. This CDR3 is built from 15 residues. CDR3 in amino acids: CASSPGAGPWETQYF. The CDR3 DNA reads TGCGCCAGCAGCCCTGGAGCGGGGCCCTGGGAGACCCAGTACTTC. Supplemented by reference TRBV5-1 and TRBJ2-5, the full variable domain reads KAGVTQTPRYLIKTRGQQVTLSCSPISGHRSVSWYQQTPGQGLQFLFEYFSETQRNKGNFPGRFSGRQFSNSRSEMNVSTLELGDSALYLCASSPGAGPWETQYFGPGTRLLVL.

The chain carries TRBV19 and TRBJ1-2; a weak D match, TRBD1 (5 bases). This CDR3 has 14 amino acids. V was pared by 5 bases and J by 2 bases, with 12 bases between. Germline CDR1 and CDR2: LNHDA and SQIVND (reference sequence). The CDR3 coding sequence is TGTGCCAGTAGTCACCCAGGGAGGAACTATGGCTACACCTTC. It codes for CASSHPGRNYGYTF.

The table lists this clone with a count of one. The chain has TRBV7-6 and TRBJ1-2, with 7 bases identical to TRBD1. Trimming took 4 bases from V and 4 from J; bases not matched to a gene: 6. The CDR3 length is 14 residues. CDR1 and CDR2 from the germline V gene are SGHVS and FNYEAQ. In DNA, the CDR3 is TGTGCCAGCAGCTCAGGGGGTGGTGGCTATGGCTACACCTTC. Its protein product is CASSSGGGGYGYTF.

This chain links TRBV18 with TRBJ2-1; 11 nucleotides line up with TRBD2. The CDR3 contains 13 residues. Germline CDR1 reads KGHSH; CDR2 reads LQKENI. V trimming: 9 bases; J trimming: 4 bases; junction bases outside the gene matches: 2. The CDR3 here is CASLAGGYNEQFF. The CDR3 nucleotides are TGTGCCAGTCTAGCGGGAGGTTACAATGAGCAGTTCTTC.